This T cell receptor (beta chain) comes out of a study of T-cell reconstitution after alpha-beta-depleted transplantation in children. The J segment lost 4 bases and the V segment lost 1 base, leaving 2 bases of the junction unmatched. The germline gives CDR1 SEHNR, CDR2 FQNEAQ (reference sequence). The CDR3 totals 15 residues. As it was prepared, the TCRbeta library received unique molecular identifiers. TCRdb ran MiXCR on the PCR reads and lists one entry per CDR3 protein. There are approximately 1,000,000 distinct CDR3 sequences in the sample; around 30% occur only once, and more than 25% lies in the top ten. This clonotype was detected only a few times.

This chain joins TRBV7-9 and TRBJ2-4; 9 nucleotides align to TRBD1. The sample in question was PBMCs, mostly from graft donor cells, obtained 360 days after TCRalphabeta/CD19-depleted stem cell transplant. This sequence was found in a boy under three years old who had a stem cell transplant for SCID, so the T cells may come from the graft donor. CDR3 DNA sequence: TGTGCCAGCAGCTTAGTTGGGACAGGGAAAAACATTCAGTACTTC. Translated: CASSLVGTGKNIQYF.